This passage covers 10 T cell receptor beta chains from one sample sequenced in a study of CD8 T cells in Susac syndrome. A quantity of about 0.5 to 1 ug RNA underwent reverse transcription using random hexamers. Using its own MiXCR run on the immunoSEQ multiplex PCR reads, TCRdb lists one record per CDR3 protein. The data show roughly 140,000 distinct CDR3 sequences, over 85% seen once. The material sequenced was CD8+ T cells from PBMCs. The receptors were gathered from a human donor in good health.

This sequence joins TRBV7-9 and TRBJ2-3; possibly TRBD2 for D (6 bases). Looked up from germline, CDR1 is SEHNR and CDR2 is FQNEAQ (reference sequence). V lost 2 bases to trimming and J lost 2 bases, with 17 bases between them. This CDR3 contains 17 residues. Here the CDR3 reads CASSLFTGGDLTDTQYF. CDR3 DNA: TGTGCCAGCAGCTTATTTACCGGAGGGGACCTCACAGATACGCAGTATTTT. Full variable domain (remainder filled in from reference TRBV7-9 and TRBJ2-3): DTGVSQNPRHKITKRGQNVTFRCDPISEHNRLYWYRQTLGQGPEFLTYFQNEAQLEKSRLLSDRFSAERPKGSFSTLEIQRTEQGDSAMYLCASSLFTGGDLTDTQYFGPGTRLTVL.

The V gene is TRBV12-3 or TRBV12-4, the J gene TRBJ1-1; no clear D gene. The CDR3 has 13 amino acids. V gave up 3 bases and J gave up 4 bases, with 9 bases separating them. As DNA, the CDR3 is TGTGCCAGCAGTTTTCCGGGATCCACTGAAGCTTTCTTT. Translation gives CASSFPGSTEAFF.

The chain couples TRBV12-3 or TRBV12-4 to TRBJ2-7; no clear D gene. The CDR3 spans 16 residues. The ends were cut back, 6 bases at V and 0 bases at J, with 18 bases in the middle. Here the CDR3 reads CASRGSMGSYSYEQYF. The CDR3 DNA reads as TGTGCCAGCAGGGGTTCGATGGGCTCCTACTCCTACGAGCAGTACTTC.

The J gene is TRBJ2-1, the V gene TRBV24-1, with D possibly TRBD2 on 5 matching bases. Germline V gene data show CDR1 as KGHDR and CDR2 as SFDVKD. The CDR3 is made up of 12 amino acids. V gave up 9 bases and J gave up 5 bases, with 10 bases separating them. The CDR3 region has the DNA TGTGCCACCGGACTTGCCAACAATGAGCAGTTCTTC. Encoded protein: CATGLANNEQFF.

The chain is built from TRBV7-9 and TRBJ2-7; D is perhaps TRBD2 (6 bases). V was clipped by 4 bases and J by 0 bases, with 13 bases between them. Per germline, CDR1 SEHNR and CDR2 FQNEAQ (reference sequence). The CDR3 contains 15 residues. The CDR3 DNA follows: TGTGCCAGCAGCTCCTACGAGGGAGGCTCCTACGAGCAGTACTTC. It encodes CASSSYEGGSYEQYF.

V usage is TRBV12-3 or TRBV12-4 and J usage is TRBJ1-5; the D gene is possibly TRBD1 (6 bases). Trimming shortened V by 0 bases and J by 8 bases, and 14 bases separated the two germline ends. This CDR3 spans 15 amino acids. CDR3 loop: CASSLAPGGGEPQHF. The CDR3 DNA reads as TGTGCCAGCAGTTTAGCGCCCGGGGGCGGTGAGCCCCAGCATTTT.

The chain recombines TRBV14 with TRBJ2-7, with a weak D call TRBD1 (5 bases). In germline, CDR1 is SGHDN, CDR2 FVKESK. The ends were cut back, 4 bases at V and 4 bases at J, with 14 bases in the middle. The CDR3 loop spans 14 amino acids. CDR3 coding DNA: TGTGCCAGCAGCCCCGGGTGGGGCTCATACGAGCAGTACTTC. Translated, it gives CASSPGWGSYEQYF.

The CDR3 protein is CASSLVSGVDGEQYF. The CDR3 coding sequence is TGTGCCAGCAGCTTAGTATCCGGGGTAGACGGGGAGCAGTACTTC. The chain couples TRBV7-2 to TRBJ2-7; the D gene is possibly TRBD2 (5 bases). The V end was cut by 1 base, the J end by 7 bases, with 17 bases between. The CDR3 sequence is 15 residues long. The germline gives CDR1 SGHTA, CDR2 FQGNSA.

This clonotype was picked up one time. This sequence joins TRBV9 and TRBJ1-1, with a possible D match to TRBD1 (6 bases). The germline V gene has CDR1 SGDLS and CDR2 YYNGEE. V was cut by 4 bases and J by 3 bases, with 13 bases left in between. CDR3 length equals 14 residues. The CDR3, as DNA: TGTGCCAGCAGCATGACAGGAGGTTACACTGAAGCTTTCTTT. It encodes CASSMTGGYTEAFF.

The genes are TRBV15 and TRBJ2-7; D is uncertain. The CDR3 runs to 12 residues. Germline-derived CDR1 and CDR2 are LNHNV and YYDKDF (reference sequence). V lost 5 bases to trimming and J lost 4 bases, with 9 bases between them. The CDR3: CATSSLTYEQYF. As DNA, the CDR3 is TGTGCCACCAGCTCCCTCACGTACGAGCAGTACTTC.